These 32 T cell receptor beta chains were all obtained from the same sample, sequenced in a study of Graves' ophthalmopathy and Graves' hyperthyroidism. Amplification of TCR beta CDR3 regions used RNA transcripts. The authors performed first-round RT-PCR with HTBI primers and then a second-round multiplex PCR. TCRdb fed the multiplex PCR reads into MiXCR, producing one record per CDR3 protein. The profile shows hundreds of thousands of distinct CDR3 sequences, approximately 22% of them singletons. The sequenced sample was peripheral blood. These TCRs come from a woman between 18 and 29 years old with stable Graves' hyperthyroidism. Some clones in this sample may be carry-over from other donors' samples.

This clonotype was observed many times. The genes are TRBV19 and TRBJ1-5; D gene uncertain. Per germline, CDR1 LNHDA and CDR2 SQIVND (reference sequence). Trimming stripped 3 bases from V and 1 base from J, with 10 bases between. The length of the CDR3 is 15 residues. The DNA for the CDR3 is TGTGCCAGTAGTATGACGGCCCAAAGCAATCAGCCCCAGCATTTT. Translated: CASSMTAQSNQPQHF.

This clonotype was seen just once. The CDR3 protein is CATRQGGPNYGYTF. CDR3 coding DNA: TGTGCCACCAGACAGGGGGGACCTAACTATGGCTACACCTTC. The chain carries TRBV15 and TRBJ1-2; 8 nucleotides align to TRBD1. After removal of 6 bases from V and 0 bases from J, the junction contained 3 bases not matched to a gene. The CDR3 is 14 amino acids. Per the germline V gene, CDR1 is LNHNV and CDR2 is YYDKDF (reference sequence).

The chain uses TRBV6-1 and TRBJ1-1; tentative D call: TRBD1 (5 bases). The V and J ends lost 10 bases and 6 bases respectively, with 15 bases between them. Germline CDR1 and CDR2: MNHNS and SASEGT. This CDR3 has 12 residues. DNA of the CDR3: TGTGCCATAGACGCAGGGAGGCCTGAAGCTTTCTTT. Its translation is CAIDAGRPEAFF.

The genes are TRBV9 and TRBJ1-1, with D unclear. There are 15 residues in the CDR3. Germline assignment: CDR1 SGDLS and CDR2 YYNGEE. The V gene lost 0 bases and the J gene lost 4 bases, with 13 bases spanning the gap. CDR3 DNA sequence: TGTGCCAGCAGCGTAGCTAGAAGGGCGGGCACTGAAGCTTTCTTT. It encodes CASSVARRAGTEAFF.

The sample holds many counts of this clonotype. The chain recombines TRBV5-1 with TRBJ2-5, with D perhaps matching TRBD1 (6 bases). The V gene lost 1 base and the J gene lost 2 bases, with 12 bases spanning the gap. Germline lookup yields CDR1 SGHRS and CDR2 YFSETQ. This CDR3 contains 15 residues. CDR3 in DNA: TGCGCCAGCAGCTTGAGCAGGGGCGAACAAGAGACCCAGTACTTC. This translates into CASSLSRGEQETQYF.

J is TRBJ1-2 and V is TRBV5-1; 7 nucleotides agree with TRBD1. This CDR3 spans 14 amino acids. Germline lookup yields CDR1 SGHRS and CDR2 YFSETQ. Trimming removed 0 bases from V and 9 bases from J; junction bases left unmatched: 8. CDR3 nucleotide sequence: TGCGCCAGCAGCTTGGAGGGGGCGAGTCGGCGCTACACCTTC. This gives the protein CASSLEGASRRYTF. Based on the CDR3 plus reference TRBV5-1 and TRBJ1-2, the full variable domain is KAGVTQTPRYLIKTRGQQVTLSCSPISGHRSVSWYQQTPGQGLQFLFEYFSETQRNKGNFPGRFSGRQFSNSRSEMNVSTLELGDSALYLCASSLEGASRRYTFGSGTRLTVV.

This clonotype was counted at least ten times. V usage is TRBV7-9 and J usage is TRBJ1-1; 8 bases line up with TRBD1. In germline, CDR1 is SEHNR, CDR2 FQNEAQ (reference sequence). The CDR3 runs 12 residues. Trimming at V came to 6 bases and at J to 7 bases, leaving 4 bases not matched to a gene. CDR3 region: CASSFGQGEAFF. The CDR3 nucleotides read TGTGCCAGCAGTTTTGGACAGGGTGAAGCTTTCTTT.

This clonotype was seen many times. The chain joins TRBV7-2 to TRBJ1-5, with D hard to call. The CDR3 has 15 amino acids. Per germline, CDR1 SGHTA and CDR2 FQGNSA. Trimming pared 1 base from V and 1 base from J, leaving 8 bases between. Here the CDR3 reads CASSLVSGSNQPQHF. DNA of the CDR3: TGTGCCAGCAGCTTAGTGTCGGGAAGCAATCAGCCCCAGCATTTT.

V and J are TRBV28 and TRBJ1-5; D is possibly TRBD1 (6 bases). CDR3 length: 16 amino acids. The V end was cut by 5 bases, the J end by 6 bases, with 20 bases between. CDR1 is MDHEN and CDR2 is SYDVKM in the germline V gene. The CDR3 loop is CASSAIKQGARQPQHF. The CDR3 coding sequence is TGTGCCAGCAGTGCCATCAAACAGGGTGCACGTCAGCCCCAGCATTTT.

There are a few counts of this clonotype. The chain has TRBV14 and TRBJ2-2, with 8 bases fitting TRBD2. The germline CDR1 and CDR2 sequences are SGHDN and FVKESK. The CDR3 is made up of 14 amino acids. V shed 5 bases, J shed 5 bases, and the junction held 4 bases outside the gene matches. The CDR3 protein is CASSGTSWTGELFF. The CDR3 DNA is TGTGCCAGCAGCGGGACTAGTTGGACCGGGGAGCTGTTTTTT.

The V and J genes are TRBV20-1 and TRBJ1-2; 7 nucleotides agree with TRBD1. Germline CDR1 and CDR2: DFQATT and SNEGSKA (reference sequence). This CDR3 contains 13 residues. J gave up 5 bases and V 3 bases, and 6 bases lay outside the gene matches. CDR3 sequence (DNA): TGCAGTGCTAGGTCCGGGACAGAGTATGGCTACACCTTC. Amino acid sequence: CSARSGTEYGYTF.

The chain combines TRBV7-2 with TRBJ1-2; D is uncertain. CDR1 is SGHTA, CDR2 FQGNSA, per germline. This CDR3 comprises 13 residues. The ends were cut back, 5 bases at V and 4 bases at J, with 11 bases in the middle. CDR3 in amino acids: CASSPRPSYGYTF. As DNA, the CDR3 is TGTGCCAGCAGCCCCAGACCCAGCTATGGCTACACCTTC.

This clonotype has only a few counts. The V and J genes are TRBV20-1 and TRBJ1-5; 10 nucleotides line up with TRBD1. V dropped 7 bases and J dropped 4; count of bases not matched to a gene: 1. Germline V lookup: CDR1 DFQATT, CDR2 SNEGSKA (reference sequence). The CDR3 contains 12 residues. The CDR3 reads CSGQGANQPQHF. Here the CDR3 DNA reads TGCAGTGGACAGGGGGCGAATCAGCCCCAGCATTTT.

This clonotype was counted many times. A read error may account for a junction end that differs from germline. The V gene is TRBV7-2, the J gene TRBJ2-5, with a tentative D call TRBD2 (5 bases). Germline V CDR1 and CDR2: SGHTA, FQGNSA. The CDR3 has 14 amino acids. The CDR3 DNA reads as TGTGCCAGCAGCCCCTCGGGGATCCAAGAGGCCCAGTACTTC. Its protein is CASSPSGIQEAQYF. The full variable domain, in which reference TRBV7-2 and TRBJ2-5 provide the parts outside the CDR3, is GAGVSQSPSNKVTEKGKDVELRCDPISGHTALYWYRQSLGQGLEFLIYFQGNSAPDKSGLPSDRFSAERTGGSVSTLTIQRTQQEDSAVYLCASSPSGIQEAQYFGPGTRLLVL.

This clonotype was picked up a small number of times. V gene TRBV27 combines with J gene TRBJ1-1; TRBD1 might be the D (5 bases). V lost 5 bases and J 6 bases, leaving 10 bases between the germline ends. The CDR3 loop spans 12 amino acids. CDR1 and CDR2 from the germline V gene are MNHEY and SMNVEV (reference sequence). CDR3 in DNA: TGTGCCAGCAGTGGGGCGACGGCTGAAGCTTTCTTT. As protein: CASSGATAEAFF.

This clonotype was detected many times. The rearrangement uses TRBV6-1 and TRBJ2-2, with TRBD1 matching 8 bases. The length of the CDR3 is 14 residues. CDR1 and CDR2 (germline): MNHNS, SASEGT. With V trimmed by 9 bases and J by 5 bases, 8 bases remained unmatched. The CDR3 nucleotides read TGTGCCAGTCAGGGGGCGGTAGGAACCGGGGAGCTGTTTTTT. Its translation is CASQGAVGTGELFF.

This clonotype turned up a few times. The genes are TRBV5-1 and TRBJ2-5; 13 bases agree with TRBD2. The V and J ends lost 0 bases and 5 bases, in that order; junction bases with no gene match: 7. This CDR3 is built from 17 residues. CDR1 SGHRS and CDR2 YFSETQ come from the germline V gene. The CDR3 DNA reads TGCGCCAGCAGCTTGGGACTAGCGGGGGGCCTGGCGGAGACCCAGTACTTC. It encodes CASSLGLAGGLAETQYF.

The sample holds many counts of this clonotype. The V call is TRBV6-2 or TRBV6-3, the J call TRBJ2-2, with TRBD2 matching over 8 bases. There are 18 residues in the CDR3. V was pared by 1 base and J by 4 bases, with 11 bases of the junction left unmatched. The germline V gene encodes CDR1 MNHEY and CDR2 SVGEGT. CDR3 sequence reads: CASSYYPGSGVFTGELFF. The CDR3 DNA reads as TGTGCCAGCAGTTACTACCCGGGTAGCGGGGTATTCACCGGGGAGCTGTTTTTT.

The V and J genes are TRBV27 and TRBJ2-2; TRBD1 aligns across 7 bases. Germline CDR1 MNHEY, CDR2 SMNVEV (reference sequence). The trim removed 3 bases at V and 7 bases at J, leaving 5 bases unmatched. The CDR3 loop spans 14 amino acids. The CDR3 DNA reads as TGTGCCAGCAGTTTTGACAGGGACGACGGGGAGCTGTTTTTT. This gives the protein CASSFDRDDGELFF.

In its sample, this clonotype was seen once. It may be a read error: a sequence one base away is much more abundant. J is TRBJ1-3 and V is TRBV9; D is unclear. There are 14 residues in the CDR3. In germline, CDR1 is SGDLS, CDR2 YYNGEE. This CDR3 is CASSVDPSGNTTYF. In nucleotides, the CDR3 is TGTGCCAGCAGCGTAGATCCCTCTGGAAACACCACATATTTT.

This clonotype was observed many times. The V call is TRBV3-1, the J call TRBJ2-7; maybe TRBD1 (5 bases). This CDR3 contains 14 residues. The germline V gene encodes CDR1 LGHDT and CDR2 YNNKEL (reference sequence). V lost 3 bases to trimming and J lost 0 bases, with 9 bases between them. The CDR3 reads CASSHGHSSYEQYF. CDR3 DNA sequence: TGTGCCAGCAGCCACGGACACAGCTCCTACGAGCAGTACTTC.

At least ten counts were recorded for this clonotype. The chain is built from TRBV6-1 and TRBJ1-1, with D tentatively TRBD1 (5 bases). Germline V CDR1 and CDR2: MNHNS, SASEGT. CDR3 size: 12 residues. V gave up 8 bases and J gave up 1 base, with 8 bases separating them. The CDR3 bases are TGTGCCAGCGCCACAGGGAACACTGAAGCTTTCTTT. It specifies CASATGNTEAFF.

This clonotype has at least ten counts. The chain has TRBV20-1 and TRBJ1-5, with 7 nucleotides matching TRBD1. The CDR3 is made up of 14 amino acids. V trimming: 4 bases; J trimming: 0 bases; junction bases outside the gene matches: 3. Germline loops: CDR1 DFQATT, CDR2 SNEGSKA (reference sequence). CDR3 sequence: CSAKGAYSNQPQHF. The CDR3 nucleotides read TGCAGTGCTAAGGGGGCCTATAGCAATCAGCCCCAGCATTTT.

This clonotype was counted at least ten times. This chain joins TRBV19 and TRBJ2-7; 9 positions match TRBD2. This CDR3 contains 15 residues. The J segment lost 3 bases and the V segment lost 6 bases, leaving 9 bases of the junction unmatched. CDR1 and CDR2 (germline): LNHDA, SQIVND (reference sequence). CDR3 protein: CASRNLAGRGYEQYF. The CDR3 nucleotides are TGTGCCAGTAGAAATCTAGCGGGAAGAGGCTACGAGCAGTACTTC.

The V call is TRBV6-1, the J call TRBJ1-2; D gene uncertain. V lost 7 bases, J lost 4 bases, and 16 bases lay in between. The CDR3 is 14 residues long. Germline V gene data show CDR1 as MNHNS and CDR2 as SASEGT. The chain's CDR3 is CASTDTTYSYGYTF. The CDR3 coding sequence is TGTGCCAGCACCGACACTACTTATTCCTATGGCTACACCTTC.

This sequence joins TRBV5-6 and TRBJ2-5; TRBD2 aligns across 9 bases. The CDR3 covers 15 residues. Germline V lookup: CDR1 SGHDT, CDR2 YYEEEE. V gave up 2 bases and J gave up 4 bases; unmatched junction bases: 6. CDR3 sequence reads: CASSFFAGGRETQYF. The CDR3 nucleotides are TGTGCCAGCAGCTTTTTCGCGGGAGGGCGAGAGACCCAGTACTTC.

This clonotype appeared a few times. CDR3 in DNA: TGTGCCAGCTCACCGGACAGGGGATACGGGTACACTGAAGCTTTCTTT. Translating gives CASSPDRGYGYTEAFF. The chain joins TRBV18 to TRBJ1-1; 9 bases align to TRBD1. The V and J ends lost 3 bases and 3 bases, in that order; junction bases with no gene match: 8. The CDR3 spans 16 residues. Germline V CDR1 and CDR2: KGHSH, LQKENI.

This clonotype was detected ten times or more. The genes are TRBV19 and TRBJ2-2, with TRBD1 matching 7 bases. The germline CDR1 and CDR2 sequences are LNHDA and SQIVND (reference sequence). CDR3 length: 14 residues. V shed 10 bases, J shed 2 bases, and the junction held 7 bases outside the gene matches. CDR3: CATAGTVNTGELFF. CDR3 nucleotide sequence: TGTGCCACCGCCGGGACAGTCAACACCGGGGAGCTGTTTTTT.

The chain is built from TRBV5-1 and TRBJ2-2; D is ambiguous. This CDR3 is built from 17 residues. V gave up 3 bases and J gave up 3 bases, with 18 bases separating them. Germline V CDR1 and CDR2: SGHRS, YFSETQ. The CDR3 spells CASSSLSIARYTGELFF. The CDR3 DNA reads TGCGCCAGCAGCTCCCTCTCAATTGCCAGATACACCGGGGAGCTGTTTTTT.

This chain uses TRBV6-5 with TRBJ2-7; TRBD2 agrees at 7 bases. J lost 6 bases, V lost 4 bases, and 9 bases had no gene match. Germline values: CDR1 MNHEY, CDR2 SVGAGI. The CDR3 sequence is 14 residues long. The CDR3 is CASSFWTGGGEQYF. For the CDR3, the DNA is TGTGCCAGCAGTTTCTGGACGGGAGGTGGCGAGCAGTACTTC.

In its sample, this clonotype was seen many times. The V gene is TRBV19, the J gene TRBJ1-5; 7 nucleotides agree with TRBD1. CDR1 LNHDA and CDR2 SQIVND come from the germline V gene (reference sequence). This CDR3 region has 16 residues. V shed 3 bases, J shed 6 bases, and the junction held 11 bases outside the gene matches. The CDR3 region has the DNA TGTGCCAGTAGTATTAGACAGGGAGACCGGGGTCAGCCCCAGCATTTT. This sequence encodes CASSIRQGDRGQPQHF.

This clonotype was seen at least ten times. The chain uses TRBV12-3 or TRBV12-4 and TRBJ2-5; 8 positions match TRBD1. V shed 6 bases and J 0 bases; nucleotides not matched to a gene: 9. CDR3 length: 16 amino acids. This chain's CDR3 is CASRILRGQYQETQYF. In DNA form, the CDR3 reads TGTGCCAGCAGAATACTCAGGGGGCAGTACCAAGAGACCCAGTACTTC.